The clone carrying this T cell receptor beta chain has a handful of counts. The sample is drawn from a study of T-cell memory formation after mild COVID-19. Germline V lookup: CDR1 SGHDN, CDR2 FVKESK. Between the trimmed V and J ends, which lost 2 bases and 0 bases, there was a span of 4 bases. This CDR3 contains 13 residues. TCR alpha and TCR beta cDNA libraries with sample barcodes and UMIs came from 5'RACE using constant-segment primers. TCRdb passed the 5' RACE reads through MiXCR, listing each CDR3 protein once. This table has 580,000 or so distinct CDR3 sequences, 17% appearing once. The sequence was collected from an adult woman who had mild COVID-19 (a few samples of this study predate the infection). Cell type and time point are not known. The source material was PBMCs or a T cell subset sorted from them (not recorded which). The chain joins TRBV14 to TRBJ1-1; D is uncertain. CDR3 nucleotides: TGTGCCAGCAGCCAATATGTGAACACTGAAGCTTTCTTT. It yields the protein CASSQYVNTEAFF.